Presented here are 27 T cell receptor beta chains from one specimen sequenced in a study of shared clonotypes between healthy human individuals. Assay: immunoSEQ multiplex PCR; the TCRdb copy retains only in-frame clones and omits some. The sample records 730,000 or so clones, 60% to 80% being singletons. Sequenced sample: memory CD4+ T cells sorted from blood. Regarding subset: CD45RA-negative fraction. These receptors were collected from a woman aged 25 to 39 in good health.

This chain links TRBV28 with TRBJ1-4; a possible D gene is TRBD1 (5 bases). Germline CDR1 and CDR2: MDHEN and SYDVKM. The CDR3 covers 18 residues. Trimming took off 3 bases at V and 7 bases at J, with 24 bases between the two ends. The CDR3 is CASSLGGHGGFGGEKLFF. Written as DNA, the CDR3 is TGTGCCAGCAGTTTGGGAGGACATGGGGGATTTGGAGGTGAAAAACTGTTTTTT.

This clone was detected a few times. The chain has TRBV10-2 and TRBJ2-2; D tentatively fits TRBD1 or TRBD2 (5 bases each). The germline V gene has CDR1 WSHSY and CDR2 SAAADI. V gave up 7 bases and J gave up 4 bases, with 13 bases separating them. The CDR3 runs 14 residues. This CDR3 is CASTGQAGTGELFF. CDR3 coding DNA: TGCGCCAGCACGGGGCAGGCGGGCACCGGGGAGCTGTTTTTT.

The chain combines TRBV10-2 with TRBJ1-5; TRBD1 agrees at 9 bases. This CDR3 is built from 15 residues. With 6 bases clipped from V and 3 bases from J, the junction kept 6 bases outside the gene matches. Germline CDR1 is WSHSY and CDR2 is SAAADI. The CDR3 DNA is TGCGCCAGCAGCACCGGGACAGGGCTCAATCAGCCCCAGCATTTT. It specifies CASSTGTGLNQPQHF.

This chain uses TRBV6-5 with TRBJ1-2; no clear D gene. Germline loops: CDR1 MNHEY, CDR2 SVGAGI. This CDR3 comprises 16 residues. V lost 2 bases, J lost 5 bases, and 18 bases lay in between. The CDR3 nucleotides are TGTGCCAGCAGTTACGGGTCTTCTGCCTTGGGGTATGGCTACACCTTC. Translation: CASSYGSSALGYGYTF.

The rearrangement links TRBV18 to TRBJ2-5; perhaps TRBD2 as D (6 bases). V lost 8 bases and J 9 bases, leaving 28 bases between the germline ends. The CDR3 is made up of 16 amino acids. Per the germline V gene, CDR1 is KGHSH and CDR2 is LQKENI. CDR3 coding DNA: TGTGCCAGCACCGGCGCGCGGGACTTTGAGTTGAATGCCCAGTACTTC. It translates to CASTGARDFELNAQYF.

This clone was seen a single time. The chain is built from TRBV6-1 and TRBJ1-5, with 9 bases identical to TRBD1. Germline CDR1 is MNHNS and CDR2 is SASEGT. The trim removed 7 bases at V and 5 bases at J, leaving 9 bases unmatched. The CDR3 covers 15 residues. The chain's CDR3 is CASKLTGGWDQPQHF. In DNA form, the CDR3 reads TGTGCCAGCAAGCTAACAGGGGGCTGGGATCAGCCCCAGCATTTT.

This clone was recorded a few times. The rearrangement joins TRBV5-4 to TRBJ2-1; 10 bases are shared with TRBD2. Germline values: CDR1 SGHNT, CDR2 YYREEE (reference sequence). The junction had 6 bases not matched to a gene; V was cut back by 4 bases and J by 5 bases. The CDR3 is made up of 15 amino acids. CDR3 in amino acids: CASSQGTSDHNEQFF. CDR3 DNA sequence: TGTGCCAGCAGCCAAGGGACTAGCGACCACAATGAGCAGTTCTTC.

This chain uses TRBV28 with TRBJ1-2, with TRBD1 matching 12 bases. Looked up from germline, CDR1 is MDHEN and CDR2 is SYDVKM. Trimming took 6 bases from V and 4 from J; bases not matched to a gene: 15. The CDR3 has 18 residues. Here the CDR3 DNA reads TGTGCCAGCAGCTTACTTGCCGGGACAGGGGGCGAGAGCTATGGCTACACCTTC. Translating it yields CASSLLAGTGGESYGYTF.

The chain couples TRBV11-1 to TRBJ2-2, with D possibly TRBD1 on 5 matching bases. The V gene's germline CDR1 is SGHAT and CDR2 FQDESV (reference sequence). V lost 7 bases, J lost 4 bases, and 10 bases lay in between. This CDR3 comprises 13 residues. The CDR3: CASTSRGTGELFF. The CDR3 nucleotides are TGTGCCAGCACCTCAAGGGGCACCGGGGAGCTGTTTTTT.

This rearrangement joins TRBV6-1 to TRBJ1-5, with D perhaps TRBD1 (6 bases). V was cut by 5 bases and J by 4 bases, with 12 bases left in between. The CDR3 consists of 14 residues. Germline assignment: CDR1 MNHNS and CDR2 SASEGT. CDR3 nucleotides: TGTGCCAGCAGTACGAATAGGGGGAATCAGCCCCAGCATTTT. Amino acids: CASSTNRGNQPQHF.

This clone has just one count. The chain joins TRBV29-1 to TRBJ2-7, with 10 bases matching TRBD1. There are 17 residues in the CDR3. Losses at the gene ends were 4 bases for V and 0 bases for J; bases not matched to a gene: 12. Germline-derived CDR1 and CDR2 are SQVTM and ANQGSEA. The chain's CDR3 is CSVGEGQGRPSSYEQYF. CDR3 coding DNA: TGCAGCGTTGGGGAGGGACAGGGGCGCCCGAGCTCCTACGAGCAGTACTTC.

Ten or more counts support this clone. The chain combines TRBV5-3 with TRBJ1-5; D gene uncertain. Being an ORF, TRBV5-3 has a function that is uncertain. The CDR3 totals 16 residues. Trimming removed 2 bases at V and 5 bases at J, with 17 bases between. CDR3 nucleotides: TGTGCCAGAAGCTTAACACCAGTTTTAGGGCATCAGCCCCAGCATTTT. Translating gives CARSLTPVLGHQPQHF.

As DNA, the CDR3 is TGTGCCAGCAGCCAATCGACAGGGAGAGGCTACACCTTC. Protein product: CASSQSTGRGYTF. V and J are TRBV16 and TRBJ1-2; TRBD1 matches 7 bases. J lost 8 bases, V lost 0 bases, and 3 bases had no gene match. Germline V gene sequence: CDR1 KGHSY, CDR2 FQNENV. The CDR3 totals 13 residues. Together with reference TRBV16 and TRBJ1-2, the CDR3 gives the full variable domain: GEEVAQTPKHLVRGEGQKAKLYCAPIKGHSYVFWYQQVLKNEFKFLISFQNENVFDETGMPKERFSAKCLPNSPCSLEIQATKLEDSAVYFCASSQSTGRGYTFGSGTRLTVV.

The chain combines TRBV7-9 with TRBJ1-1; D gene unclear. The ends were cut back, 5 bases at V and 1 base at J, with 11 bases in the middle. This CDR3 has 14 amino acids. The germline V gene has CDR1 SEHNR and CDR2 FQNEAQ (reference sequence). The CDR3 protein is CASSPPEGNTEAFF. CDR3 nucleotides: TGTGCCAGCAGCCCCCCAGAAGGGAACACTGAAGCTTTCTTT.

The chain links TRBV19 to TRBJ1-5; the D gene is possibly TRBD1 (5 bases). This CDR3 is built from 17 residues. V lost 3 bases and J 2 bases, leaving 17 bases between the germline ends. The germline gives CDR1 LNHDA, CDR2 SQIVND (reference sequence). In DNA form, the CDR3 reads TGTGCCAGTAGTATGGGTTTGAGGGGAGTCCGCAATCAGCCCCAGCATTTT. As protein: CASSMGLRGVRNQPQHF.

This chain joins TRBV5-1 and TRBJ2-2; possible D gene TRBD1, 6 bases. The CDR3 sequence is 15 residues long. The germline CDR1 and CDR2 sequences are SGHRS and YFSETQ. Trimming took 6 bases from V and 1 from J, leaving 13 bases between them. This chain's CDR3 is CASKGEWVNTGELFF. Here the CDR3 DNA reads TGCGCCAGCAAGGGGGAATGGGTGAACACCGGGGAGCTGTTTTTT. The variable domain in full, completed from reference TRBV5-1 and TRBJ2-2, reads KAGVTQTPRYLIKTRGQQVTLSCSPISGHRSVSWYQQTPGQGLQFLFEYFSETQRNKGNFPGRFSGRQFSNSRSEMNVSTLELGDSALYLCASKGEWVNTGELFFGEGSRLTVL.

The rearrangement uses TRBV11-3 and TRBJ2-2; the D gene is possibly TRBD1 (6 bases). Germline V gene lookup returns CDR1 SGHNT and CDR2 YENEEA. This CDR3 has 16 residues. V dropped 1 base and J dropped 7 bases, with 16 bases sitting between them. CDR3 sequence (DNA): TGTGCCAGCAGCTTAGCCAGGGGAGAACATGGCGGGGAGCTGTTTTTT. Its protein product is CASSLARGEHGGELFF.

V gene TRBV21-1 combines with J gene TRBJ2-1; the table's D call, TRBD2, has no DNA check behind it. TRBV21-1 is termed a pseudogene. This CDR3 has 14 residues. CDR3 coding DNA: TGTGCCAGCAGCAACCGGAGTCCTAGGAATGAGCAGTTCTTC. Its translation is CASSNRSPRNEQFF.

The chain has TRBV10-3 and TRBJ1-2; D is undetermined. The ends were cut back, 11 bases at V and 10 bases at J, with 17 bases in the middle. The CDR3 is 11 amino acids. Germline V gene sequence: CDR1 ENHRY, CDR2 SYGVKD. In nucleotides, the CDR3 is TGTGCCCCTGTAGGGCCAAAGCCCTACACCTTC. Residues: CAPVGPKPYTF.

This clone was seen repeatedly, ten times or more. The CDR3 sequence: CAWSVSPGESTQYF. The CDR3 DNA reads TGTGCCTGGAGTGTGAGCCCAGGGGAGTCTACGCAGTATTTT. V gene TRBV30 combines with J gene TRBJ2-3, with D perhaps TRBD1 (6 bases). Trimming cost V 0 bases and J 8 bases, with 15 bases left between them. Germline V gene data show CDR1 as GTSNPN and CDR2 as SVGIG (reference sequence). The CDR3 runs 14 residues.

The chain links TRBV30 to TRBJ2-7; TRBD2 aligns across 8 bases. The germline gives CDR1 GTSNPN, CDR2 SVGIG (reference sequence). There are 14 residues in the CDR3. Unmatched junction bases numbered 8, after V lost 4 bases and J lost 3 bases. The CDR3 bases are TGTGCCTGGACACCGGGACTAGGACTCTACGAGCAGTACTTC. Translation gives CAWTPGLGLYEQYF.

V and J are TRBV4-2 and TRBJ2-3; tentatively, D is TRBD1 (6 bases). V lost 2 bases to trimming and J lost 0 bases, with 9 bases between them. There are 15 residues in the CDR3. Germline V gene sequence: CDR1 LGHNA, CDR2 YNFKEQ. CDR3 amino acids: CASSQLDSSTDTQYF. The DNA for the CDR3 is TGTGCCAGCAGCCAACTGGACAGTAGCACAGATACGCAGTATTTT.

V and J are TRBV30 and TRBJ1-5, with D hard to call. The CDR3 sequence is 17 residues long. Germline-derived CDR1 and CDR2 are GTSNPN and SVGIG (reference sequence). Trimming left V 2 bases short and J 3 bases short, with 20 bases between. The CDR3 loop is CAWSQGPSDGVNQPQHF. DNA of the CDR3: TGTGCCTGGAGTCAAGGCCCAAGTGACGGGGTCAATCAGCCCCAGCATTTT.

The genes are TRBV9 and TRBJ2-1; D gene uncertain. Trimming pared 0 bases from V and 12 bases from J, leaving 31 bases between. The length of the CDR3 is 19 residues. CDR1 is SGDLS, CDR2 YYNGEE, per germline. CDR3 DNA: TGTGCCAGCAGCGTAGACCACCCCGGGCAGGCCACGGGTAGGGTTGGGCAGTTCTTC. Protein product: CASSVDHPGQATGRVGQFF. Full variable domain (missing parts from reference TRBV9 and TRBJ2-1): DSGVTQTPKHLITATGQRVTLRCSPRSGDLSVYWYQQSLDQGLQFLIQYYNGEERAKGNILERFSAQQFPDLHSELNLSSLELGDSALYFCASSVDHPGQATGRVGQFFGPGTRLTVL.

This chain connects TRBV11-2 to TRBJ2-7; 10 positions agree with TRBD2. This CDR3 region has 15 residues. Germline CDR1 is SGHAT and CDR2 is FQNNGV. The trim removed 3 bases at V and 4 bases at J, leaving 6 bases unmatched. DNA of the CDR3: TGTGCCAGCAGCTTTTCTAGCGGGAGTCAGTACGAGCAGTACTTC. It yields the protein CASSFSSGSQYEQYF.

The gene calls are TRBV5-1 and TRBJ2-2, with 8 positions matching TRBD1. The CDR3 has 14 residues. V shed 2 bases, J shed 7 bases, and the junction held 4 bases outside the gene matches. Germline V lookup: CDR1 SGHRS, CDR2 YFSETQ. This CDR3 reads CASSLDRGDGELFF. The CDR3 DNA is TGCGCCAGCAGCTTAGACAGGGGAGACGGGGAGCTGTTTTTT.

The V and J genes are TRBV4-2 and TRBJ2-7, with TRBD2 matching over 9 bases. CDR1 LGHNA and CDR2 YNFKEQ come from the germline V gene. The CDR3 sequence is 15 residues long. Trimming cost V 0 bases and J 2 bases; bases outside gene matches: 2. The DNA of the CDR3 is TGTGCCAGCAGCCAAGAGGTAGCGGGGGCCTACGAGCAGTACTTC. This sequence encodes CASSQEVAGAYEQYF.